The 26 T cell receptor beta chains below were found in one sample sequenced in a study of control samples from healthy donors and cancer patients. Profiling relied on immunoSEQ multiplex PCR, and the TCRdb table lists in-frame clones only, not all of them. The data hold about 92,000 clones, with 82% observed a single time. Sequencing was done on a sample of blood. These receptors were collected from a woman aged 55-75 years in good health.

The chain combines TRBV29-1 with TRBJ1-6; perhaps TRBD1 as D (5 bases). The CDR3 is made up of 14 amino acids. V lost 0 bases and J lost 2, with 5 bases in between. The germline V gene has CDR1 SQVTM and CDR2 ANQGSEA. This chain's CDR3 is CSVEEGAYNSPLHF. For the CDR3, the DNA is TGCAGCGTTGAAGAAGGGGCCTATAATTCACCCCTCCACTTT. The full variable domain, with the rest looked up from reference TRBV29-1 and TRBJ1-6, is SAVISQKPSRDICQRGTSLTIQCQVDSQVTMMFWYRQQPGQSLTLIATANQGSEATYESGFVIDKFPISRPNLTFSTLTVSNMSPEDSSIYLCSVEEGAYNSPLHFGNGTRLTVT.

This sequence joins TRBV19 and TRBJ1-4; D unresolved. Trimming took off 5 bases at V and 2 bases at J, with 6 bases between the two ends. Germline V gene lookup returns CDR1 LNHDA and CDR2 SQIVND (reference sequence). This CDR3 region has 13 residues. CDR3 sequence reads: CASSWSTNEKLFF. The CDR3 bases are TGTGCCAGTAGTTGGTCCACTAATGAAAAACTGTTTTTT.

With regard to this clone: This may be a read error, as it is one base from a much larger clone. The J gene is TRBJ1-2, the V gene TRBV28, with D tentatively TRBD1 (6 bases). The V gene's germline CDR1 is MDHEN and CDR2 SYDVKM. The CDR3 length is 12 residues. The CDR3 sequence: CASSSLDRFNAF. CDR3 bases: TGTGCCAGCAGTTCCCTGGACAGATTTAACGCCTTC.

This chain connects TRBV10-1 to TRBJ2-1; D is ambiguous. Germline assignment: CDR1 WNHNN and CDR2 SYGVQD (reference sequence). The CDR3 is 13 residues long. V lost 3 bases and J lost 4, with 7 bases in between. The DNA for the CDR3 is TGCGCCAGCAGTGAAGGATTTTACAATGAGCAGTTCTTC. Protein: CASSEGFYNEQFF.

The chain carries TRBV6-5 and TRBJ1-6, with TRBD1 matching over 7 bases. V shed 4 bases and J 13 bases; nucleotides not matched to a gene: 7. CDR1 MNHEY and CDR2 SVGAGI come from the germline V gene. The CDR3 length is 13 residues. This CDR3 reads CASSWSTGRPLHF. CDR3 DNA: TGTGCCAGCAGTTGGTCGACAGGGAGGCCCCTCCACTTT.

The J gene is TRBJ1-1, the V gene TRBV6-4; tentatively, D is TRBD1 (5 bases). CDR3 length: 14 residues. V was trimmed by 6 bases and J by 3 bases, leaving 14 bases between them. In germline, CDR1 is MRHNA, CDR2 SNTAGT. The CDR3: CASSRNAGYTEAFF. In DNA, the CDR3 is TGTGCCAGCAGCCGAAACGCAGGGTACACTGAAGCTTTCTTT.

The genes are TRBV6-5 and TRBJ1-4; D is unclear. This CDR3 contains 14 residues. The germline V gene encodes CDR1 MNHEY and CDR2 SVGAGI. Trimming left V 8 bases short and J 0 bases short, with 10 bases between. In DNA form, the CDR3 reads TGTGCCAGCGGAACTCTGGCAACTAATGAAAAACTGTTTTTT. Translating gives CASGTLATNEKLFF.

The chain's CDR3 is CASSWGSNTGELFF. CDR3 coding DNA: TGTGCCAGTAGTTGGGGGTCGAACACCGGGGAGCTGTTTTTT. The V call is TRBV19, the J call TRBJ2-2; D might be TRBD1 or TRBD2, each matching 5 bases. Trimming took 5 bases from V and 0 from J, leaving 7 bases between them. Germline CDR1 is LNHDA and CDR2 is SQIVND (reference sequence). This CDR3 is 14 amino acids long.

This sequence joins TRBV10-3 and TRBJ2-3; D is undetermined. There are 12 residues in the CDR3. The V end lost 8 bases, the J end lost 6 bases, and 12 bases lay between the germline ends. Germline values: CDR1 ENHRY, CDR2 SYGVKD. CDR3 sequence (DNA): TGTGCCATCGCCCCTGGTCGGGATACGCAGTATTTT. Protein: CAIAPGRDTQYF.

The CDR3 reads CASSESAGTRQYF. CDR3 bases: TGCGCCAGCAGTGAGTCGGCGGGGACAAGGCAGTACTTC. The chain combines TRBV10-1 with TRBJ2-7; D possibly uses TRBD1 or TRBD2 (6 bases each). The germline gives CDR1 WNHNN, CDR2 SYGVQD (reference sequence). V was pared by 0 bases and J by 9 bases, with 12 bases between. This CDR3 contains 13 residues.

The J gene is TRBJ2-1, the V gene TRBV27; TRBD2 agrees at 12 bases. CDR3 length: 15 residues. Looked up from germline, CDR1 is MNHEY and CDR2 is SMNVEV (reference sequence). V was clipped by 4 bases and J by 10 bases; unmatched bases: 8. CDR3 residues: CASSSQTSGSHEQFF. CDR3 coding DNA: TGTGCCAGCAGTTCCCAGACTAGCGGGAGCCACGAGCAGTTCTTC.

The chain recombines TRBV15 with TRBJ2-7; unclear D gene. Trimming took 9 bases from V and 2 from J, leaving 20 bases between them. This CDR3 spans 15 amino acids. CDR1 LNHNV and CDR2 YYDKDF come from the germline V gene (reference sequence). The CDR3 spells CATEVGIGPTYEQYF. The CDR3 DNA follows: TGTGCCACAGAGGTGGGGATAGGTCCAACCTACGAGCAGTACTTC.

The V call is TRBV6-2 or TRBV6-3, the J call TRBJ2-5; maybe TRBD2 (6 bases). The germline V and J ends were trimmed by 5 bases and 2 bases, with 15 bases remaining between them. Germline assignment: CDR1 MNHEY and CDR2 SVGEGT. The CDR3 consists of 15 residues. CDR3 protein: CASSTPTRGQETQYF. The CDR3 region has the DNA TGTGCCAGCAGTACACCTACACGGGGGCAAGAGACCCAGTACTTC.

This rearrangement joins TRBV6-1 to TRBJ2-6, with a possible D match to TRBD2 (6 bases). Germline CDR1 reads MNHNS; CDR2 reads SASEGT. The CDR3 covers 16 residues. Trimming removed 3 bases at V and 2 bases at J, with 11 bases between. For the CDR3, the DNA is TGTGCCAGCAGTGAGAGAACGGGGGCTGGGGCCAACGTCCTGACTTTC. Residues: CASSERTGAGANVLTF.

V gene TRBV3-1 (or the pseudogene TRBV3-2) combines with J gene TRBJ1-1; TRBD1 might be the D (6 bases). The germline V gene encodes CDR1 LGHDT and CDR2 YNNKEL (reference sequence). This CDR3 has 14 amino acids. V dropped 2 bases and J dropped 5 bases, with 12 bases sitting between them. CDR3 region: CASSQKGGGTEAFF. The CDR3 DNA follows: TGTGCCAGCAGCCAAAAGGGGGGAGGAACTGAAGCTTTCTTT.

V and J are TRBV20-1 and TRBJ1-2; tentative D call: TRBD1 (5 bases). Trimming shortened V by 2 bases and J by 8 bases, and 9 bases separated the two germline ends. Germline V gene lookup returns CDR1 DFQATT and CDR2 SNEGSKA (reference sequence). The CDR3 extends over 11 amino acids. CDR3 in DNA: TGCAGTGCTAGATGGGGGAGAGGCTACACCTTC. It specifies CSARWGRGYTF.

The chain uses TRBV18 and TRBJ2-2; D gene ambiguous. Germline V gene data show CDR1 as KGHSH and CDR2 as LQKENI. The V end was cut by 1 base, the J end by 3 bases, with 6 bases between. CDR3 length: 14 amino acids. CDR3 loop: CASSPLKYTGELFF. As DNA, the CDR3 is TGTGCCAGCTCACCACTTAAGTACACCGGGGAGCTGTTTTTT.

The chain uses TRBV28 and TRBJ1-2; no reliable D call. This CDR3 contains 13 residues. Looked up from germline, CDR1 is MDHEN and CDR2 is SYDVKM. V was shortened by 5 bases and J by 4 bases, with 11 bases between the two germline ends. In DNA form, the CDR3 reads TGTGCCAGCAGTCCCGGAGCTAGCTATGGCTACACCTTC. This encodes CASSPGASYGYTF.

The CDR3: CASSKDRAGNNEQFF. In nucleotides, the CDR3 is TGTGCCAGCAGCAAGGACAGGGCTGGGAACAATGAGCAGTTCTTC. This chain joins TRBV6-5 and TRBJ2-1; TRBD1 matches at 8 bases. Germline V gene lookup returns CDR1 MNHEY and CDR2 SVGAGI. This CDR3 is built from 15 residues. The J segment lost 5 bases and the V segment lost 6 bases, leaving 9 bases of the junction unmatched.

This rearrangement joins TRBV7-9 to TRBJ2-7, with 7 bases identical to TRBD1. Germline CDR1 reads SEHNR; CDR2 reads FQNEAQ (reference sequence). After removal of 3 bases from V and 3 bases from J, the junction contained 5 bases not matched to a gene. The CDR3 contains 14 residues. CDR3 sequence reads: CASSLRGPGYEQYF. The CDR3 nucleotides read TGTGCCAGCAGCTTGAGGGGGCCTGGCTACGAGCAGTACTTC.

The chain joins TRBV5-6 to TRBJ1-2, with D perhaps TRBD1 (6 bases). This CDR3 is built from 14 residues. CDR1 and CDR2 from the germline V gene are SGHDT and YYEEEE. Trimming pared 2 bases from V and 4 bases from J, leaving 12 bases between. The CDR3 DNA sequence: TGTGCCAGCAGCTTCCAGGGGATGGGCTATGGCTACACCTTC. It translates to CASSFQGMGYGYTF.

This clone occurred a few times. V and J are TRBV5-4 and TRBJ2-3; no reliable D call. The V gene lost 0 bases and the J gene lost 1 base, with 6 bases spanning the gap. Germline CDR1 reads SGHNT; CDR2 reads YYREEE (reference sequence). CDR3 length: 14 residues. CDR3 coding DNA: TGTGCCAGCAGCTTGGGGGCAGGCACAGATACGCAGTATTTT. Translated, it gives CASSLGAGTDTQYF.

The chain combines TRBV5-6 with TRBJ1-1; D gene uncertain. Germline CDR1 SGHDT, CDR2 YYEEEE. Trimming removed 1 base at V and 5 bases at J, with 15 bases between. The CDR3 has 15 residues. DNA of the CDR3: TGTGCCAGCAGCTTGATCGGCGGTGGTAGGACTGAAGCTTTCTTT. Translation gives CASSLIGGGRTEAFF.

The chain has TRBV15 and TRBJ2-3, with a weak D call TRBD1 (6 bases). The CDR3 is 19 residues long. Trimming left V 1 base short and J 7 bases short, with 27 bases between. Germline V lookup: CDR1 LNHNV, CDR2 YYDKDF (reference sequence). Here the CDR3 reads CATSRVFLGGVTGSNTQYF. DNA for the CDR3: TGTGCCACCAGCAGAGTTTTTTTGGGCGGTGTGACAGGTTCAAATACGCAGTATTTT. Together with reference TRBV15 and TRBJ2-3, the CDR3 gives the full variable domain: DAMVIQNPRYQVTQFGKPVTLSCSQTLNHNVMYWYQQKSSQAPKLLFHYYDKDFNNEADTPDNFQSRRPNTSFCFLDIRSPGLGDTAMYLCATSRVFLGGVTGSNTQYFGPGTRLTVL.

This clone was recorded only once. CDR3 in amino acids: CASARQGADYGYTF. The CDR3 DNA follows: TGTGCCAGCGCACGACAGGGGGCCGACTATGGCTACACCTTC. The rearrangement links TRBV3-1 (or the pseudogene TRBV3-2) to TRBJ1-2; 10 bases map to TRBD1. The CDR3 covers 14 residues. The V and J ends lost 8 bases and 3 bases, in that order; junction bases with no gene match: 6. Germline CDR1 reads LGHDT; CDR2 reads YNNKEL (reference sequence).

This chain connects TRBV28 to TRBJ2-6; 11 bases match TRBD1. This CDR3 has 20 amino acids. J was trimmed by 4 bases and V by 4 bases; bases with no gene match: 15. Germline V lookup: CDR1 MDHEN, CDR2 SYDVKM. In nucleotides, the CDR3 is TGTGCCAGCAGTTCTAGCGCTTGGGGACAGGGGGTAGCAGGGGCCAACGTCCTGACTTTC. Translated: CASSSSAWGQGVAGANVLTF.